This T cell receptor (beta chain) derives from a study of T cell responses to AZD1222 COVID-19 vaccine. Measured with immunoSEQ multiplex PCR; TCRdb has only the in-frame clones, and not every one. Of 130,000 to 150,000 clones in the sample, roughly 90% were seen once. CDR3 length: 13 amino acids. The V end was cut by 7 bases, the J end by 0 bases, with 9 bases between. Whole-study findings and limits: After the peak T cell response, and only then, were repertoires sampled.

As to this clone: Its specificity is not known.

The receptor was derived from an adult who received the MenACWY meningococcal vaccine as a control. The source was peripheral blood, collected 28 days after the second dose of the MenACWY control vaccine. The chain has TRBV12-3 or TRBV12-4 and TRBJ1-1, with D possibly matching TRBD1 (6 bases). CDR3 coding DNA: TGTGCCAGCATAAGGACAGTGAACACTGAAGCTTTCTTT. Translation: CASIRTVNTEAFF.